The entry that follows covers one T cell receptor (beta chain) sequence. No antigen is known for it. The CDR3 consists of 14 residues. Germline V gene data show CDR1 as MNHNS and CDR2 as SASEGT. Between the trimmed V and J ends, which lost 2 bases and 4 bases, there was a span of 8 bases. The data were taken from a study of cytomegalovirus exposure and HLA in healthy donors. Study-wide points: High sensitivity and specificity were reportedly achieved when the classifier diagnosed cytomegalovirus status. In vitro work confirmed that a few CMV-associated chains recognize CMV antigens. Cytomegalovirus association was listed for 170 or so TCR beta chains.

The donors were part of the validation cohort of roughly 110 subjects. That cohort was separate from the first cohort, which comprised several hundred subjects. Sequencing used immunoSEQ multiplex PCR; TCRdb keeps in-frame clones, though not all of them. The sample lists some 60,000 clones, approximately 96% occurring once. The chain combines TRBV6-1 with TRBJ2-2, with D unresolved. Source material: PBMCs. This receptor was taken from a man between 18 and 29 years old in good health and CMV-seronegative. The CDR3 region is CASSEFRSTGELFF. In DNA, the CDR3 is TGTGCCAGCAGTGAATTCCGTAGCACCGGGGAGCTGTTTTTT.